The 22 T cell receptor beta chains presented below share a single source sample, sequenced in a study of T cells in Graves' hyperthyroidism and ophthalmopathy (dated by TCRdb to between 2018 and 2020). Library preparation was by multiplex PCR. Sequencing used an Illumina HiSeq 2000. Amplification of TCR beta CDR3 regions was carried out from RNA transcripts. The first round of RT-PCR for the TCR CDR3 was performed with the HTBI primer set and the Qiagen OneStep RT-PCR kit. In-frame beta chains were kept once TCRdb had trimmed the public reads at Q25 with fastp and called clones with MiXCR. Rows are combined by CDR3 protein, so each entry shows the most common genes and DNA. This sample has around 300,000 distinct CDR3 sequences in its table, and approximately 14% of those were observed once. Around 8% of the sample is held by the ten biggest clonotypes. Sequencing was done on a sample of blood. The receptors derive from a woman aged 35 to 49 with Graves' hyperthyroidism.

This clonotype was recorded at least ten times. CDR3 amino acids: CAWSPYSYEQYF. The DNA of the CDR3 is TGTGCCTGGAGTCCCTACTCCTACGAGCAGTACTTC. The rearrangement uses TRBV30 and TRBJ2-7; D remains ambiguous. Germline lookup yields CDR1 GTSNPN and CDR2 SVGIG (reference sequence). V was pared by 2 bases and J by 0 bases, with 5 bases between. This CDR3 is built from 12 residues.

To note about this clonotype: A read error may be the cause here, since a much bigger clone is one base away. The chain uses TRBV7-9 and TRBJ1-1; no clear D. Deletions cut 1 base from V and 4 bases from J, with 13 bases between. The CDR3 consists of 15 residues. CDR1 is SEHNR, CDR2 FQNEAQ, per germline (reference sequence). CDR3 region: CASSLEFARSTEAFF. In DNA form, the CDR3 reads TGTGCCAGCAGCTTAGAGTTCGCGAGGAGCACTGAAGCTTTCTTT.

The chain links TRBV29-1 to TRBJ2-2, with a possible D match to TRBD1 (5 bases). This CDR3 has 14 amino acids. V gave up 7 bases and J gave up 0 bases, with 12 bases separating them. CDR1 and CDR2 (germline): SQVTM, ANQGSEA. For the CDR3, the DNA is TGCAGCGCCCCGACAGATACGAACACCGGGGAGCTGTTTTTT. This gives the protein CSAPTDTNTGELFF.

The V gene is TRBV7-9, the J gene TRBJ2-5, with TRBD1 matching over 9 bases. There are 19 residues in the CDR3. Germline loops: CDR1 SEHNR, CDR2 FQNEAQ (reference sequence). The J segment lost 6 bases and the V segment lost 3 bases, leaving 20 bases of the junction unmatched. This CDR3 is CASSLPGGSGQGVRKTQYF. The CDR3 DNA is TGTGCCAGCAGCTTGCCGGGGGGATCGGGACAGGGTGTTCGTAAGACCCAGTACTTC.

This clonotype was observed many times. V is TRBV28 and J is TRBJ2-1; 7 nucleotides align to TRBD2. The V gene's germline CDR1 is MDHEN and CDR2 SYDVKM. The CDR3 totals 15 residues. The J segment lost 7 bases and the V segment lost 4 bases, leaving 10 bases of the junction unmatched. For the CDR3, the DNA is TGTGCCAGCAGTTGGTCCGACCTCGGGAGGAATGAGCAGTTCTTC. Translating it yields CASSWSDLGRNEQFF.

The J gene is TRBJ2-4, the V gene TRBV6-1; 8 bases map to TRBD2. Germline V gives CDR1 MNHNS, CDR2 SASEGT. With V trimmed by 7 bases and J by 2 bases, 7 bases remained unmatched. There are 15 residues in the CDR3. The CDR3 nucleotides read TGTGCCAGCACCCGGACTAGCCGGACCAAAAACATTCAGTACTTC. Protein sequence: CASTRTSRTKNIQYF.

This chain connects TRBV12-3 or TRBV12-4 to TRBJ1-3, with unresolved D. V shed 6 bases and J shed 3 bases, with 3 bases lying between them. The CDR3 sequence is 11 residues long. CDR3 protein: CASSVGNTIYF. The CDR3 region has the DNA TGTGCCAGCAGCGTTGGAAACACCATATATTTT.

This clonotype was counted at least ten times. This chain links TRBV7-9 with TRBJ2-7, with 11 nucleotides matching TRBD2. The CDR3 loop spans 15 amino acids. Per the germline V gene, CDR1 is SEHNR and CDR2 is FQNEAQ (reference sequence). The ends lost 6 bases at V and 2 bases at J; junction bases unmatched: 6. CDR3 residues: CASSFTSGGTYEQYF. The CDR3, as DNA: TGTGCCAGCAGTTTCACTAGCGGGGGCACCTACGAGCAGTACTTC.

Ten or more counts support this clonotype. The chain carries TRBV28 and TRBJ1-1; unclear D gene. Trimming shortened V by 1 base and J by 4 bases, and 10 bases separated the two germline ends. The CDR3 covers 14 residues. Germline CDR1 MDHEN, CDR2 SYDVKM. In DNA form, the CDR3 reads TGTGCCAGCAGTTTATCCCGGGAGATCACTGAAGCTTTCTTT. This gives the protein CASSLSREITEAFF.

The V and J genes are TRBV19 and TRBJ2-7; 9 bases are a match to TRBD1. V lost 6 bases, J lost 0 bases, and 6 bases stayed unmatched. This CDR3 is 15 amino acids long. Germline-derived CDR1 and CDR2 are LNHDA and SQIVND (reference sequence). The CDR3 spells CASSAGQGSSYEQYF. The CDR3 DNA reads TGTGCCAGTAGCGCGGGACAGGGCAGCTCCTACGAGCAGTACTTC.

This clonotype has at least ten counts. The chain is built from TRBV11-3 and TRBJ1-5; D is unresolved. Trimming shortened V by 5 bases and J by 2 bases, and 16 bases separated the two germline ends. This CDR3 contains 16 residues. The germline gives CDR1 SGHNT, CDR2 YENEEA. Written as DNA, the CDR3 is TGTGCCAGCAGCCTTAGATGGGTTCCGGGCAATCAGCCCCAGCATTTT. It yields the protein CASSLRWVPGNQPQHF. Full variable domain (missing parts from reference TRBV11-3 and TRBJ1-5): EAGVVQSPRYKIIEKKQPVAFWCNPISGHNTLYWYLQNLGQGPELLIRYENEEAVDDSQLPKDRFSAERLKGVDSTLKIQPAELGDSAVYLCASSLRWVPGNQPQHFGDGTRLSIL.

This clonotype was counted ten times or more. The chain carries TRBV5-8 and TRBJ1-2; no definite D call. V gave up 5 bases and J gave up 1 base, with 9 bases separating them. This CDR3 is 13 amino acids long. CDR1 is SGHTS and CDR2 is YDEGEE in the germline V gene. The CDR3 spells CASSSEYNYGYTF. The CDR3 bases are TGTGCCAGCAGTTCGGAGTATAACTATGGCTACACCTTC. The whole variable domain, remainder taken from reference TRBV5-8 and TRBJ1-2, is EAGVTQSPTHLIKTRGQQATLRCSPISGHTSVYWYQQALGLGLQFLLWYDEGEERNRGNFPPRFSGRQFPNYSSELNVNALELEDSALYLCASSSEYNYGYTFGSGTRLTVV.

Ten or more counts support this clonotype. The gene calls are TRBV10-3 and TRBJ1-6, with a possible D match to TRBD1 (6 bases). This CDR3 has 14 amino acids. Germline V gene sequence: CDR1 ENHRY, CDR2 SYGVKD. Trimming cost V 0 bases and J 10 bases, with 10 bases left between them. The DNA for the CDR3 is TGTGCCATCAGTGAGTCGAAGACAGGCTCACCCCTCCACTTT. It codes for CAISESKTGSPLHF.

This clonotype was seen at least ten times. The chain joins TRBV9 to TRBJ1-1, with D possibly being TRBD1 (5 bases). V gave up 4 bases and J gave up 1 base, with 17 bases separating them. This CDR3 is built from 16 residues. Germline V gives CDR1 SGDLS, CDR2 YYNGEE. CDR3 nucleotide sequence: TGTGCCAGCAGCACACCCCGAGGGGTGGGGAACACTGAAGCTTTCTTT. Its translation: CASSTPRGVGNTEAFF.

The chain has TRBV19 and TRBJ1-1; D is ambiguous. This CDR3 is built from 13 residues. CDR1 is LNHDA and CDR2 is SQIVND in the germline V gene (reference sequence). Trimming cost V 3 bases and J 1 base, with 6 bases left between them. The chain's CDR3 is CASSILENTEAFF. Written as DNA, the CDR3 is TGTGCCAGTAGTATCCTAGAGAACACTGAAGCTTTCTTT.

This clonotype was seen ten or more times. This chain connects TRBV2 to TRBJ1-4, with D maybe TRBD1 (5 bases). The V end was cut by 8 bases, the J end by 8 bases, with 6 bases between. Germline V CDR1 and CDR2: SNHLY, FYNNEI. This CDR3 contains 10 residues. The CDR3 loop is CASRGEKLFF. CDR3 in DNA: TGTGCCAGCCGGGGGGAAAAACTGTTTTTT.

This clonotype was counted at least ten times. The gene calls are TRBV30 and TRBJ2-1; the match to TRBD2 covers 8 bases. This CDR3 has 15 amino acids. The ends lost 0 bases at V and 5 bases at J; junction bases unmatched: 6. CDR1 and CDR2 (germline): GTSNPN, SVGIG (reference sequence). As DNA, the CDR3 is TGTGCCTGGAGTGTAGGGCTAGCGGGTCACAATGAGCAGTTCTTC. It specifies CAWSVGLAGHNEQFF.

This chain uses TRBV2 with TRBJ2-1; 7 bases are shared with TRBD1. Germline V gene data show CDR1 as SNHLY and CDR2 as FYNNEI. V gave up 4 bases and J gave up 10 bases; unmatched junction bases: 13. The length of the CDR3 is 15 residues. DNA of the CDR3: TGTGCCAGCAGTGGGGGGACAGCAGCGGACCGGGAGCAGTTCTTC. Translated, it gives CASSGGTAADREQFF.

Ten or more counts support this clonotype. J is TRBJ1-2 and V is TRBV30, with 10 bases lining up with TRBD1. The V gene end was trimmed by 5 bases and the J gene end by 3 bases; junction bases not matched to a gene: 6. There are 14 residues in the CDR3. Germline CDR1 is GTSNPN and CDR2 is SVGIG (reference sequence). CDR3 bases: TGTGCCTGGGACAGGGGGCGCAGAGACTATGGCTACACCTTC. Protein: CAWDRGRRDYGYTF.

This clonotype has a count of ten or more. The chain joins TRBV28 to TRBJ2-1; D unclear. V lost 7 bases and J 4 bases, leaving 14 bases between the germline ends. Germline-derived CDR1 and CDR2 are MDHEN and SYDVKM. The CDR3 totals 14 residues. The CDR3 is CASTSPISYNEQFF. The CDR3 nucleotides read TGTGCCAGCACGTCCCCTATTTCTTACAATGAGCAGTTCTTC.

Ten or more counts support this clonotype. The chain has TRBV7-8 and TRBJ2-2; 7 bases align to TRBD2. Germline trimming cut 1 base from V and 1 base from J; bases unmatched to any gene: 3. CDR1 SGHVS and CDR2 FQNEAQ come from the germline V gene. The CDR3 extends over 16 amino acids. CDR3 amino acids: CASSLGASGNTGELFF. The CDR3 coding sequence is TGTGCCAGCAGCTTAGGGGCTAGCGGGAACACCGGGGAGCTGTTTTTT.

This clonotype has at least ten counts. The chain recombines TRBV6-5 with TRBJ2-5, with 10 bases lining up with TRBD2. This CDR3 contains 18 residues. Germline V gene data show CDR1 as MNHEY and CDR2 as SVGAGI. V lost 0 bases and J lost 5; bases outside the gene matches: 12. CDR3 residues: CASSYSGLAGDQAETQYF. The CDR3 DNA reads TGTGCCAGCAGTTACTCGGGGCTAGCGGGAGACCAGGCGGAGACCCAGTACTTC.